This T cell receptor beta chain was profiled in a study of neurological immune-mediated disorders (dated by TCRdb to the late 2010s). Turning to the overall study: Peripheral blood TCR-beta repertoires from patients with HTLV-I-associated myelopathy (HAM/TSP), patients with multiple sclerosis, and healthy controls were compared in the study using UMI-based sequencing. Longitudinal samples, technical triplicates and paired sorted CD4+ and CD8+ T-cell subsets, alongside PBMC samples, were included among the 106 TCR-beta libraries. The cohort was made up of about 65 subjects, consisting of some 14 HAM/TSP patients, approximately 35 multiple sclerosis patients and around 20 healthy controls.

CDR1 and CDR2 were assigned from the germline V gene as SGHRS and YFSETQ. The germline ends are 12 bases apart after V is trimmed by 0 bases and J by 5 bases. The CDR3 starts with the cysteine, ends with the phenylalanine, and has 15 residues. Left in the record is the CDR3 DNA by itself, 45 bases read in frame from the first base. This clonotype appeared many times. Its antigen has not been determined. No much larger clone is present one base from it, and per-base qualities are unavailable. The paper as a whole reports these results and caveats: Across subjects, expanded clones never shared an identical CDR3 amino acid sequence, which suggests that the TCR-beta repertoires in every group were private. TCR clonal expansion was greatest in HAM/TSP patients and smallest in MS patients, who ranked below even healthy controls.

Blood bank volunteers in Maryland, USA served as the healthy controls. For unsorted PBMC libraries, 2 million PBMCs were used after storage in RNAlater at -80 degrees C until RNA extraction. PBMCs were separated from peripheral blood using Ficoll-Hypaque density gradient centrifugation and then cryopreserved in liquid nitrogen. To synthesize cDNA, template-switch 5'RACE was performed with a primer carrying a 10-nucleotide random unique molecular identifier so that each TCR transcript was tagged. Every sequencing run yielded over 190 million TCR-beta sequences covering 15-18 subjects. The RNeasy kit was used to extract total RNA. The KAPA Real-time Library Amplification kit was used to amplify TCR-beta VDJ regions with primers for the TCR constant region and the 5'RACE anchor. A first PCR added sample indexes and Illumina adaptors, after which a second PCR increased the library yield. After Ampure bead purification, the roughly 650 bp TCR product was size-selected on a 2% E-gel SizeSelection system. Library quality was checked on a Bioanalyzer, concentration was measured with Qubit, and libraries were quantified with the Kapa Library Quantification kit before pooling. Libraries were sequenced paired-end 2 x 150 bp on an Illumina HiSeq 2500. To increase sequence diversity, about 24-32% phiX was spiked into each library pool. The original methods were these. Quality-filtered reads were processed with the UMI-based MiGEC pipeline, and over 85% of raw TCR sequences were removed by the MiGEC pipeline during error correction. IMGT germline references were used for alignment of VDJ genes, and clonotypes were defined by a unique CDR3 amino acid sequence together with V-J genes. Clonal expansion, Shannon diversity, and CDR3 relatedness (CalcPairwiseDistances, ClusterSamples) were evaluated with VDJtools, and phylogenetic trees were built with CLCbio workbench. Using coefficient-of-variation modelling across technical triplicates, the study counted a clone as expanded if it had at least 8 unique UMIs. TCRdb handled the public reads itself, with Q25 trimming in fastp and clone calling in MiXCR, and kept productive beta chains. Rows matching on CDR3 protein sequence are summarized as one entry with the most common DNA and genes. These V and J calls are TCRdb output, not the study's own analysis. Within this sample are around 46,000 distinct CDR3 sequences, with about 25% of them counted one time only. 20% to 25% of the sample belongs to the ten largest clones.

The sequence came from a woman in her 70s in good health. Sequenced input: PBMCs. The chain is encoded by TRBV5-1 joined to TRBJ2-1, with the D call tentatively TRBD1 or TRBD2, each fitting 6 bases. The CDR3 protein sequence reads: CASSLGGANNNEQFF. The sequenced DNA: TGCGCCAGCAGCTTGGGGGGGGCGAATAACAATGAGCAGTTCTTC.